This T cell receptor (beta chain) originates from a study of cytomegalovirus exposure and HLA in healthy donors. Study observations and caveats: Later analysis associated a missense DCLRE1C variant with TCR beta V- and J-gene trimming. Later, an analysis found that common viral pathogens appeared to be linked with several of the most significant clusters. The likely origin of a cluster of highly shared sequence variants was a sequencing artifact. After further analysis at a later stage, 17,000 or so TCR beta sequences were associated with HLA alleles at 0.05 false discovery rate.

This CDR3 comprises 15 residues. Per the germline V gene, CDR1 is LNHDA and CDR2 is SQIVND (reference sequence). The trim removed 1 base at V and 9 bases at J, leaving 7 bases unmatched. As regards this clone: Antigen specificity is unknown.

In the PCR, 60 Vbeta and 13 Jbeta primers were used. Sequencing was performed with immunoSEQ multiplex PCR; in TCRdb, only in-frame clones are kept and a portion is missing. The sample includes roughly 190,000 clones, approximately 84% of them seen just once. Sequences were obtained from PBMCs. The gene calls are TRBV19 and TRBJ2-1; 9 bases line up with TRBD1. The TCR comes from a woman between 45 and 65 years old in good health and CMV-seropositive. CDR3 sequence: CASSIASGQGFEQFF. CDR3 DNA sequence: TGTGCCAGTAGTATAGCCTCCGGACAGGGGTTTGAGCAGTTCTTC.